This T cell receptor (beta chain) was documented in a study of regulatory T cells in long-lasting Graves disease. Indicated time point: persistent/refractory GD, antithyroid drugs over 5 years with positive TRAb. Construction of the TCR library relied on RNA isolated from PBMCs. This clonotype was picked up many times. Libraries of TCR beta came from iRepertoire HTBI primers plus Arm-PCR of CDR3 regions. TCRdb redid the calling of the multiplex PCR reads with MiXCR, one entry per CDR3 protein. Of 430,000 or so distinct CDR3 sequences listed, around 20% were seen once; the top ten hold roughly 13%. The CDR3 is made up of 11 amino acids. The ends were cut back, 5 bases at V and 4 bases at J, with 8 bases in the middle. Germline assignment: CDR1 DFQATT and CDR2 SNEGSKA (reference sequence).

The sequencing here drew on peripheral blood mononuclear cells (PBMCs), taken when the disease was refractory, from a patient treated with antithyroid drugs. The clonotype comes from a female donor with Graves disease. The chain joins TRBV20-1 to TRBJ2-5; maybe TRBD1 (6 bases). CDR3 in amino acids: CSAGRGETQYF. In nucleotides, the CDR3 is TGCAGTGCTGGCAGGGGAGAGACCCAGTACTTC.